These 17 T cell receptor beta chains came from one sample sequenced in a study of T cells in Graves' hyperthyroidism and ophthalmopathy. TCR beta CDR3 sequences were amplified from RNA transcripts. The HTBI set primed first-round TCR CDR3 RT-PCR. TCRdb recomputed calls from the multiplex PCR reads with MiXCR, one row per CDR3 protein. This sample carries about 560,000 distinct CDR3 sequences, 14% of them seen once, and the ten largest clones take roughly 13%. The sequenced material came from blood. The receptors were gathered from a woman between 40 and 55 years old with Graves' hyperthyroidism.

As to this clonotype: A much larger clone lies a single base off, so this may be a read error. This chain links TRBV27 with TRBJ2-1; D ambiguous. Germline V gene data show CDR1 as MNHEY and CDR2 as SMNVEV (reference sequence). This CDR3 is 14 amino acids long. The chain's CDR3 is CASSFKQTNNKQFF. In DNA form, the CDR3 reads TGTGCCAGCAGTTTCAAACAAACAAACAATAAGCAGTTCTTC.

V and J are TRBV27 and TRBJ1-6; D call uncertain. The germline V gene has CDR1 MNHEY and CDR2 SMNVEV (reference sequence). Trimming pared 0 bases from V and 2 bases from J, leaving 8 bases between. The length of the CDR3 is 16 residues. The CDR3 region is CASSLSGGAYNSPLHF. DNA for the CDR3: TGTGCCAGCAGTTTATCTGGTGGGGCCTATAATTCACCCCTCCACTTT.

In this sample, this clonotype turned up many times. The V and J genes are TRBV19 and TRBJ1-1, with D perhaps matching TRBD1 (6 bases). V lost 6 bases to trimming and J lost 0 bases, with 11 bases between them. CDR1 is LNHDA, CDR2 SQIVND, per germline (reference sequence). The CDR3 loop spans 14 amino acids. Here the CDR3 reads CASSRQVMNTEAFF. Written as DNA, the CDR3 is TGTGCCAGTAGCCGACAGGTCATGAACACTGAAGCTTTCTTT.

Many counts were recorded for this clonotype. The CDR3 sequence is CASSLDWASGRNEQFF. The DNA of the CDR3 is TGTGCCAGCAGCTTAGATTGGGCTAGCGGGAGGAATGAGCAGTTCTTC. The chain joins TRBV7-2 to TRBJ2-1; 11 bases fit TRBD2. This CDR3 contains 16 residues. Looked up from germline, CDR1 is SGHTA and CDR2 is FQGNSA. The trim removed 1 base at V and 7 bases at J, leaving 6 bases unmatched.

For this clonotype: An end of the junction differs from the germline gene, which may be a read error. This rearrangement joins TRBV29-1 to TRBJ1-5; 12 nucleotides align to TRBD1. This CDR3 comprises 15 residues. CDR1 is SQVTM and CDR2 is ANQGSEA in the germline V gene. The CDR3 protein is CSVAGTGGGNRPQHF. As DNA, the CDR3 is TGCAGCGTTGCGGGGACAGGGGGCGGGAATCGGCCCCAGCATTTT.

This clonotype was detected many times. The J gene is TRBJ2-7, the V gene TRBV27, with D perhaps being TRBD1 or TRBD2 (5 bases each). The germline gives CDR1 MNHEY, CDR2 SMNVEV (reference sequence). The V gene lost 6 bases and the J gene lost 0 bases, with 18 bases spanning the gap. The CDR3 has 16 residues. The CDR3 here is CASSPGPPDSSYEQYF. In DNA form, the CDR3 reads TGTGCCAGCAGCCCGGGACCCCCCGATAGCTCCTACGAGCAGTACTTC.

The rearrangement joins TRBV28 to TRBJ1-1; 10 positions agree with TRBD1. CDR3 size: 14 residues. The germline V gene has CDR1 MDHEN and CDR2 SYDVKM. The V segment lost 0 bases and the J segment 7 bases; nucleotides outside the gene matches: 2. The CDR3 sequence: CASSLWTGGGEAFF. CDR3 in DNA: TGTGCCAGCAGTTTATGGACAGGGGGCGGTGAAGCTTTCTTT.

This clonotype came up many times. The chain uses TRBV27 and TRBJ1-1, with D possibly matching TRBD1 (5 bases). The length of the CDR3 is 16 residues. The V end lost 4 bases, the J end lost 3 bases, and 18 bases lay between the germline ends. CDR1 is MNHEY, CDR2 SMNVEV, per germline (reference sequence). Written as DNA, the CDR3 is TGTGCCAGCAGTTCACCGCAGGATCTGGGGGACACTGAAGCTTTCTTT. It codes for CASSSPQDLGDTEAFF.

This clonotype showed up many times. This chain uses TRBV28 with TRBJ2-5; D might be TRBD2 (6 bases). Trimming pared 3 bases from V and 7 bases from J, leaving 15 bases between. CDR3 length: 14 residues. CDR1 MDHEN and CDR2 SYDVKM come from the germline V gene. The CDR3 bases are TGTGCCAGCAGTTTTCGGGGCGGGATTGGGACCCAGTACTTC. Protein sequence: CASSFRGGIGTQYF.

The sample holds many counts of this clonotype. V and J are TRBV28 and TRBJ1-1; the D gene is possibly TRBD1 (5 bases). Trimming took 7 bases from V and 5 from J, leaving 17 bases between them. The CDR3 sequence is 14 residues long. Germline CDR1 reads MDHEN; CDR2 reads SYDVKM. The CDR3 DNA follows: TGTGCCAGCATCAGTGGGCAGGGAGGAACTGAAGCTTTCTTT. It encodes CASISGQGGTEAFF.

This clonotype occurred many times. The chain links TRBV13 to TRBJ2-3; the match to TRBD2 covers 7 bases. This CDR3 is 18 amino acids long. Looked up from germline, CDR1 is PRHDT and CDR2 is FYEKMQ (reference sequence). J lost 4 bases, V lost 1 base, and 14 bases had no gene match. CDR3 coding DNA: TGTGCCAGCAGCTTAGATGGTTCGTGGGAGGGCCCTGCAGATACGCAGTATTTT. Protein product: CASSLDGSWEGPADTQYF.

The chain is built from TRBV12-3 or TRBV12-4 and TRBJ2-7, with 8 bases aligning to TRBD2. CDR3 length: 13 amino acids. Trimming cost V 6 bases and J 7 bases; bases outside gene matches: 8. CDR3 nucleotide sequence: TGTGCCAGCAGCACTACTAGCGGAGGGGAGCAGTACTTC. Translating it yields CASSTTSGGEQYF.

The V call is TRBV29-1, the J call TRBJ1-1; the D is unclear. The CDR3 is 11 amino acids. V was shortened by 6 bases and J by 5 bases, with 10 bases between the two germline ends. Germline CDR1 SQVTM, CDR2 ANQGSEA. The CDR3 spells CSVATETEAFF. In DNA form, the CDR3 reads TGCAGCGTCGCCACGGAGACTGAAGCTTTCTTT.

At least ten counts were recorded for this clonotype. V usage is TRBV12-3 or TRBV12-4 and J usage is TRBJ2-7; 9 nucleotides match TRBD1. V shed 4 bases and J 1 base; nucleotides not matched to a gene: 8. This CDR3 is built from 16 residues. The CDR3, as DNA: TGTGCCAGCAGTTCCACCGGGACAGGGAGGTCCTACGAGCAGTACTTC. Its translation: CASSSTGTGRSYEQYF.

This clonotype was detected many times. CDR3 sequence (DNA): TGTGCCAGCAGTTTAGTATTACGGGATCTGGGCCACTATGGCTACACCTTC. Its translation is CASSLVLRDLGHYGYTF. The chain combines TRBV12-3 or TRBV12-4 with TRBJ1-2; D is undetermined. Trimming shortened V by 1 base and J by 3 bases, and 18 bases separated the two germline ends. CDR3 length: 17 residues.

This clonotype was counted a few times. This sequence joins TRBV20-1 and TRBJ2-7; 10 nucleotides align to TRBD2. This CDR3 has 13 amino acids. V lost 3 bases and J lost 5; bases outside the gene matches: 4. CDR1 DFQATT and CDR2 SNEGSKA come from the germline V gene (reference sequence). The CDR3 region is CSASSGGIHEQYF. The CDR3, as DNA: TGCAGTGCTAGTAGCGGGGGGATTCACGAGCAGTACTTC.

A word on this clonotype: Germline and junction disagree at one end, which may indicate a read error. The rearrangement uses TRBV7-8 and TRBJ2-1; tentatively, D is TRBD2 (5 bases). CDR1 is SGHVS, CDR2 FQNEAQ, per germline. The CDR3 is 15 residues long. The CDR3 DNA reads TGTGCCAGCAGTGTAGCGTTTAGCTCCTGCAATAAGCAGTTCTTC. Its protein is CASSVAFSSCNKQFF.